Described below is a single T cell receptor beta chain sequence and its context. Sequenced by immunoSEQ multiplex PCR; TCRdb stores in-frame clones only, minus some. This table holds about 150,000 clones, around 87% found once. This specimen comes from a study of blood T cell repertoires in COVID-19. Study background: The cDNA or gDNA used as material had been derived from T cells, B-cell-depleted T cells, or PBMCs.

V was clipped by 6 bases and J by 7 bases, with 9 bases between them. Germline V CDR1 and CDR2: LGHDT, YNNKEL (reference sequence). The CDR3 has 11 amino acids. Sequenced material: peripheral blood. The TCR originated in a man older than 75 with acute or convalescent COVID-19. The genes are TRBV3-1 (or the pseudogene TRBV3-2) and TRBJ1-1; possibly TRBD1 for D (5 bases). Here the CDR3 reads CASRGVGEAFF. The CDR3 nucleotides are TGTGCCAGCAGAGGGGTAGGTGAAGCTTTCTTT.